This T cell receptor beta chain was recovered during a study of OX40 agonist ivuxolimab in advanced cancers. General study points: Researchers did not determine the expanded peripheral T cells' antigen specificity.

As regards this clone: Its antigen remains unknown.

Produced via immunoSEQ multiplex PCR; TCRdb's table is partial and in-frame only. The table shows about 66,000 clones, with around 87% occurring only once. The CDR3 runs to 12 residues. V dropped 4 bases and J dropped 9; count of bases not matched to a gene: 3. The germline V gene has CDR1 MNHEY and CDR2 SMNVEV (reference sequence). Source: CD4+ or CD8+ T cells sorted from blood, taken in a trial of the OX40 agonist ivuxolimab. The clonotype comes from an adult with an advanced solid tumor such as melanoma, head and neck, liver or kidney cancer. This chain links TRBV27 with TRBJ1-2; 9 positions match TRBD1. The CDR3 DNA is TGTGCCAGCAGTTGGACAGGGGAAAGCTACACCTTC. Residues: CASSWTGESYTF.